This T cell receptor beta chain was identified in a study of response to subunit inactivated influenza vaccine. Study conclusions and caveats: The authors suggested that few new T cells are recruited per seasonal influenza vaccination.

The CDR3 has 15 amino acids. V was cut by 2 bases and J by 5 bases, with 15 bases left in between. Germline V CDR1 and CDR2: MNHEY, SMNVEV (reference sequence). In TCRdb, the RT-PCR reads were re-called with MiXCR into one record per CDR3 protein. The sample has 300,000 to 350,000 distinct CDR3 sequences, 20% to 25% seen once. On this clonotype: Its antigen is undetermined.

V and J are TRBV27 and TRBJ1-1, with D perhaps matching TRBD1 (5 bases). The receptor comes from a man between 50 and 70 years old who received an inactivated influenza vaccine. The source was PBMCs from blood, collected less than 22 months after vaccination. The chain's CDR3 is CASSLNPRVGTEAFF. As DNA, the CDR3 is TGTGCCAGCAGTTTAAACCCCAGGGTGGGAACTGAAGCTTTCTTT.